This TCR beta chain was captured by sequencing in a study of identical twins. General observations from the study: Part of the zero-insertion signal could reflect confounding by invariant MAIT and iNKT cells.

Unique molecular identifiers were present on cDNA, and template switching added a universal primer site. Using its own MiXCR run on the 5' RACE reads, TCRdb lists one record per CDR3 protein. The table includes under 1 million distinct CDR3 sequences, roughly an eighth detected once. About this clonotype: As yet, its antigen is unknown.

CDR3 length: 13 amino acids. The V segment lost 5 bases and the J segment 11 bases; nucleotides outside the gene matches: 11. These data were likewise used in another study, on yellow fever vaccine responses in identical twins.

The TCR originated in a woman under 30 in good health. This chain uses TRBV12-3 or TRBV12-4 with TRBJ1-1; 7 bases map to TRBD1. The sample was PBMCs. The CDR3 region has the DNA TGTGCCAGCAGTGGTGCTCGACAGGGCAGCGCTTTCTTT. Translation gives CASSGARQGSAFF.